This TCR beta chain was sequenced during a study of control samples from healthy donors and cancer patients. Sequencing was performed with immunoSEQ multiplex PCR; in TCRdb, only in-frame clones are kept and a portion is missing. The sample carries 100,000 to 150,000 clones, roughly 90% recorded once. This CDR3 is 17 amino acids long. From germline, CDR1 is SGDLS and CDR2 YYNGEE. V lost 0 bases to trimming and J lost 5 bases, with 18 bases between them. The chain links TRBV9 to TRBJ2-1, with D perhaps being TRBD1 or TRBD2 (6 bases each). Sequencing used blood. This receptor was identified in a man between 18 and 35 years old in good health. DNA for the CDR3: TGTGCCAGCAGCGTAGTGGGGGGCGCAGGGTCGGACAATGAGCAGTTCTTC. Amino acids: CASSVVGGAGSDNEQFF.